These 2 T cell receptor beta chains originate from one sample sequenced in a study of identical twins. TCRdb independently ran MiXCR on the 5' RACE reads; one entry per CDR3 protein. The table records 500,000 to 600,000 distinct CDR3 sequences, approximately 22% of them present only once. A further study also used this sample, focusing on T cells expressing NK-cell markers.

Sequencing was performed on CD4+ T cells sorted from blood. These receptors were collected from a woman between 18 and 30 years old in good health.

This clonotype was detected once. This chain joins TRBV19 and TRBJ2-1, with D maybe TRBD2 (6 bases). The CDR3 contains 14 residues. The V end was cut by 5 bases, the J end by 9 bases, with 17 bases between. CDR1 LNHDA and CDR2 SQIVND come from the germline V gene (reference sequence). The CDR3 bases are TGTGCCAGTAGTTTACCGGGACTGACGGGTGAGCAGTTCTTC. The encoded protein is CASSLPGLTGEQFF.

The V gene is TRBV5-1, the J gene TRBJ1-4, with TRBD1 as a possible D gene (6 bases). The CDR3 sequence is 16 residues long. Trimming left V 4 bases short and J 0 bases short, with 13 bases between. Per germline, CDR1 SGHRS and CDR2 YFSETQ. In nucleotides, the CDR3 is TGCGCCAGCAGCCAAACAGGGCCCGCAACTAATGAAAAACTGTTTTTT. Its protein is CASSQTGPATNEKLFF.